This T cell receptor (beta chain) was sequenced for a study of blood T cell repertoires in COVID-19. Study overall: Samples of COVID-19 (acute and convalescent) were obtained from the United States, Italy and Spain. PBMCs, B-cell-depleted T cells, or T cells provided the cDNA or gDNA that made up the material.

As originally analysed: Quantification of nucleated cells was approximated via reference gene primer amplification. Here immunoSEQ multiplex PCR was the method, and the copy in TCRdb shows in-frame clones only, minus some. Clone size and the V and J calls come from that table; the DNA yielded D and trimming. The sample gives tens of thousands of clones, around 83% of which show up once; approximately 17% is in the top ten. This CDR3 region has 14 residues. Germline V lookup: CDR1 KGHDR, CDR2 SFDVKD. V was cut by 4 bases and J by 7 bases, with 13 bases left in between. This clone was counted a single time.

The V and J genes are TRBV24-1 and TRBJ1-5; D unclear. This receptor was taken from a woman aged 55 to 70 with acute or convalescent COVID-19. Sequencing was performed on peripheral blood. This chain's CDR3 is CATSDPGVGQPQHF. The CDR3 DNA reads TGTGCCACCAGTGACCCGGGAGTAGGGCAGCCCCAGCATTTT.